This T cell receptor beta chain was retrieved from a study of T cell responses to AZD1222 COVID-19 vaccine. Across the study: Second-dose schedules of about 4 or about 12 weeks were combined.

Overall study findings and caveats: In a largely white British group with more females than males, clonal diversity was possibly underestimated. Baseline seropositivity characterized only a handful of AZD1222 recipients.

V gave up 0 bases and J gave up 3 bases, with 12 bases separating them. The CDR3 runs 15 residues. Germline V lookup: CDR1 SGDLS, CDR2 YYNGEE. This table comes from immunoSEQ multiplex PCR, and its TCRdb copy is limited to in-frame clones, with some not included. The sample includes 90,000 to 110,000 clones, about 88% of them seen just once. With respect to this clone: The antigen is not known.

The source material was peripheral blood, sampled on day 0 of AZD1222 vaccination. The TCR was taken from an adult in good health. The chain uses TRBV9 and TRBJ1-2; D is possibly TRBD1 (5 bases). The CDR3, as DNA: TGTGCCAGCAGCGTAGGTGGGGACGGTTACTATGGCTACACCTTC. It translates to CASSVGGDGYYGYTF.